The 15 T cell receptor beta chains presented below share a single source sample, sequenced in a study of CD8 T cells in Susac syndrome. The RNA, about 0.45 to 1 ug, was put through reverse transcription using random hexamers. From the immunoSEQ multiplex PCR reads, TCRdb called clonotypes with MiXCR, one entry per CDR3 protein. The sample holds around 230,000 distinct CDR3 sequences, 96% seen once. Source material: CD4+ T cells from PBMCs. The receptors stem from a human donor with Susac syndrome.

This chain joins TRBV20-1 and TRBJ2-3, with D possibly matching TRBD1 (6 bases). Germline V CDR1 and CDR2: DFQATT, SNEGSKA (reference sequence). The CDR3 spans 14 residues. CDR3 sequence (DNA): TGCAGCCGCGATGGGGGCCCTAGCACAGATACGCAGTATTTT. Amino acid sequence: CSRDGGPSTDTQYF.

This chain joins TRBV2 and TRBJ2-2; D is perhaps TRBD2 (5 bases). There are 14 residues in the CDR3. The germline V gene has CDR1 SNHLY and CDR2 FYNNEI. V was cut by 7 bases and J by 0 bases, with 9 bases left in between. CDR3 amino acids: CASKRDPNTGELFF. Written as DNA, the CDR3 is TGTGCCAGCAAACGGGATCCGAACACCGGGGAGCTGTTTTTT. Variable domain in full (rest from reference TRBV2 and TRBJ2-2): EPEVTQTPSHQVTQMGQEVILRCVPISNHLYFYWYRQILGQKVEFLVSFYNNEISEKSEIFDDQFSVERPDGSNFTLKIRSTKLEDSAMYFCASKRDPNTGELFFGEGSRLTVL.

The chain combines TRBV7-3 with TRBJ2-5, with D possibly TRBD1 on 6 matching bases. Trimming removed 5 bases from V and 4 bases from J, with 14 bases in between. CDR3 length: 14 amino acids. Germline V CDR1 and CDR2: SGHTA, FQGTGA. The DNA for the CDR3 is TGTGCCAGCAGCAGGCAGGGGTCCGGAGAGACCCAGTACTTC. The encoded protein is CASSRQGSGETQYF.

The chain uses TRBV3-1 and TRBJ2-7, with TRBD1 as a possible D gene (5 bases). This CDR3 is 12 amino acids long. V was trimmed by 4 bases and J by 7 bases, leaving 11 bases between them. CDR1 and CDR2 (germline): LGHDT, YNNKEL (reference sequence). The CDR3 DNA is TGTGCCAGCAGCCTTCAGGGCGTAGAGCAGTACTTC. This encodes CASSLQGVEQYF.

The CDR3 loop reads CASSLQTGELFF. CDR3 sequence (DNA): TGTGCCAGCAGCTTACAAACCGGGGAGCTGTTTTTT. The rearrangement joins TRBV7-9 to TRBJ2-2; D remains unclear. V was cut by 2 bases and J by 5 bases, with 3 bases left in between. From germline, CDR1 is SEHNR and CDR2 FQNEAQ (reference sequence). The CDR3 is 12 residues long.

In this sample, this clonotype turned up once. The rearrangement uses TRBV12-3 or TRBV12-4 and TRBJ1-2, with D perhaps TRBD1 (5 bases). V was cut by 0 bases and J by 4 bases, with 9 bases left in between. There are 14 residues in the CDR3. The CDR3 here is CASSLAGRGYGYTF. Here the CDR3 DNA reads TGTGCCAGCAGTTTAGCGGGACGCGGCTATGGCTACACCTTC.

The rearrangement uses TRBV12-3 or TRBV12-4 and TRBJ2-7; 11 bases agree with TRBD2. Losses at the gene ends were 3 bases for V and 6 bases for J; bases not matched to a gene: 7. The CDR3 covers 15 residues. This CDR3 is CASSFRLAGYSEQYF. The CDR3 nucleotides read TGTGCCAGCAGTTTCCGACTAGCGGGATATAGCGAGCAGTACTTC.

The gene calls are TRBV7-2 and TRBJ2-5; D uncertain. This CDR3 has 13 amino acids. Germline loops: CDR1 SGHTA, CDR2 FQGNSA. Deletions cut 5 bases from V and 9 bases from J, with 16 bases between. CDR3 nucleotides: TGTGCCAGCAGCGTGCTTCGTGGAAGACCCCAGTACTTC. This gives the protein CASSVLRGRPQYF.

This rearrangement joins TRBV30 to TRBJ2-7, with 7 bases that match TRBD1. The CDR3 spans 14 residues. With V trimmed by 2 bases and J by 0 bases, 4 bases remained unmatched. Germline-derived CDR1 and CDR2 are GTSNPN and SVGIG (reference sequence). The DNA for the CDR3 is TGTGCCTGGAGTAGGGACAGTAGCTCCTACGAGCAGTACTTC. Translating it yields CAWSRDSSSYEQYF.

The CDR3 sequence is CASSLTFSGLQETQYF. CDR3 nucleotide sequence: TGTGCCAGCAGTTTAACTTTTTCGGGACTACAAGAGACCCAGTACTTC. The gene calls are TRBV12-3 or TRBV12-4 and TRBJ2-5; 7 positions agree with TRBD2. The J segment lost 2 bases and the V segment lost 2 bases, leaving 8 bases of the junction unmatched. This CDR3 contains 16 residues.

This chain links TRBV25-1 with TRBJ2-6, with no clear D. Trimming shortened V by 9 bases and J by 2 bases, and 8 bases separated the two germline ends. CDR1 MGHDK and CDR2 SYGVNS come from the germline V gene. CDR3 length: 13 residues. The CDR3 here is CASRHAGANVLTF. As DNA, the CDR3 is TGTGCCAGTCGACATGCTGGGGCCAACGTCCTGACTTTC.

V gene TRBV5-1 combines with J gene TRBJ2-5, with D perhaps matching TRBD2 (5 bases). Trimming removed 4 bases from V and 2 bases from J, with 12 bases in between. This CDR3 region has 14 residues. Looked up from germline, CDR1 is SGHRS and CDR2 is YFSETQ. CDR3 region: CASSPQTNQETQYF. CDR3 DNA: TGCGCCAGCAGCCCCCAGACTAATCAAGAGACCCAGTACTTC.

The J gene is TRBJ1-1, the V gene TRBV5-8; tentative D call: TRBD1 (6 bases). CDR3 length: 14 amino acids. From germline, CDR1 is SGHTS and CDR2 YDEGEE. The germline V and J ends were trimmed by 1 base and 5 bases, with 12 bases remaining between them. CDR3 protein: CASSLLTGRTEAFF. CDR3 bases: TGTGCCAGCAGCTTGTTAACAGGGAGGACTGAAGCTTTCTTT.

The J gene is TRBJ1-2, the V gene TRBV14; D unclear. The V end lost 0 bases, the J end lost 8 bases, and 4 bases lay between the germline ends. This CDR3 region has 11 residues. Germline V gene lookup returns CDR1 SGHDN and CDR2 FVKESK. This CDR3 reads CASSQDTGYTF. CDR3 nucleotides: TGTGCCAGCAGCCAAGATACGGGCTACACCTTC.

J is TRBJ2-6 and V is TRBV6-1; D unclear. Germline V CDR1 and CDR2: MNHNS, SASEGT. V was shortened by 3 bases and J by 2 bases, with 8 bases between the two germline ends. CDR3 length: 15 residues. The chain's CDR3 is CASSEASAGANVLTF. CDR3 nucleotide sequence: TGTGCCAGCAGTGAGGCCTCAGCTGGGGCCAACGTCCTGACTTTC.